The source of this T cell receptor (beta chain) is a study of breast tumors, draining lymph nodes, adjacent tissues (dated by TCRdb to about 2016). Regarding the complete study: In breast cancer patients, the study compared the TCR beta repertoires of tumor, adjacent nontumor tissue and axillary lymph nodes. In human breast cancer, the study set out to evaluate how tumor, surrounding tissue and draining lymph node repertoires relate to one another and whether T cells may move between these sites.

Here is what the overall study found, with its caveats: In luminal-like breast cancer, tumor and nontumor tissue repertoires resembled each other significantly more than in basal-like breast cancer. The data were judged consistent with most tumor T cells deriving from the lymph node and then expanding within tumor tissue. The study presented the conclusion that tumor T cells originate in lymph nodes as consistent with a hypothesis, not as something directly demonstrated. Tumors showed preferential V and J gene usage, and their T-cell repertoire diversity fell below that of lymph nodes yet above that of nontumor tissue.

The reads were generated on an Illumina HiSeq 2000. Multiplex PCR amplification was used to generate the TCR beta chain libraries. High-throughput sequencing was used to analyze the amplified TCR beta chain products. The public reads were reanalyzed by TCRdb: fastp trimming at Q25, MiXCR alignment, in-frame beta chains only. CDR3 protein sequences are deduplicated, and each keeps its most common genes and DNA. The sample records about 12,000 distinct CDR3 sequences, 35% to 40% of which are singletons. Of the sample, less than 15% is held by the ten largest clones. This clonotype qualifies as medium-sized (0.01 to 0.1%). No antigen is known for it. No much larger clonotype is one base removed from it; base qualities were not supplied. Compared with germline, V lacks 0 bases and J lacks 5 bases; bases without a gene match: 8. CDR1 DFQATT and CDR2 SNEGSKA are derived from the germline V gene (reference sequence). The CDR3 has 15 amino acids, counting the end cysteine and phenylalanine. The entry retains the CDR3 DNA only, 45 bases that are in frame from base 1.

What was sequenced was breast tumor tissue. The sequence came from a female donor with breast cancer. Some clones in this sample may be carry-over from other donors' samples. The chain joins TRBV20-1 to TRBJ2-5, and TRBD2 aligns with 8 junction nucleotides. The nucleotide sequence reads TGCAGTGCTAGAGATCATCGGGGGGGGCAGGAGACCCAGTACTTC. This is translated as CSARDHRGGQETQYF.